The rows below give T cell receptor beta chains drawn from one sample of a study of blood T cell repertoires in COVID-19. The table came from immunoSEQ multiplex PCR; TCRdb's copy has only in-frame clones and leaves some out. The sample lists 90,000 to 150,000 clones; less than 90% were seen once. Sequenced material: peripheral blood. These receptors were collected from an older man who had recovered from COVID-19. CDR3s leave out the opening cysteine and the closing phenylalanine or tryptophan. D genes are given only for firm matches.

D	J	V	length	CDR3
NA	TRBJ2-3	TRBV11-1	12	ASSPARGTDTQY
NA	TRBJ2-6	TRBV30	13	ACSKQGAGANVLT
NA	TRBJ2-1	TRBV20-1	12	SASWTPSYNEQF
NA	TRBJ1-6	TRBV6-1	14	ASSDRQSPARSPLH
NA	TRBJ2-3	TRBV29-1	11	SVDPGSGDTQY
TRBD2	TRBJ2-7	TRBV12-3/TRBV12-4	11	ASSLKSAGGLY
TRBD2	TRBJ2-3	TRBV27	10	ARLAGVRTQY
NA	TRBJ2-3	TRBV18	15	ASSPGPGREGTDTQY
TRBD1	TRBJ2-7	TRBV5-1	12	ASSAGQGGHEQY
NA	TRBJ1-5	TRBV2	11	ASSEGRGQPQH
NA	TRBJ2-7	TRBV5-4	12	ASSLDPSPGEQY
TRBD2	TRBJ2-1	TRBV3-1/TRBV3-2	13	ASSQLAGGGSEQF
NA	TRBJ2-1	TRBV21-1	9	ASSRRQGQF
TRBD2	TRBJ2-5	TRBV9	14	ASSVTSGVIQETQY
NA	TRBJ2-5	TRBV6-5	12	ASSRDTYQETQY
NA	TRBJ1-1	TRBV27	13	ASSLSRQGQTEAF
NA	TRBJ1-2	TRBV30	11	AWSGGVGYGYT
TRBD1	TRBJ2-7	TRBV7-6	13	ASSPWDRLHYEQY
NA	TRBJ2-5	TRBV30	15	AWSDGGTASRVGTQY
TRBD2	TRBJ2-2	TRBV5-1	16	ASSQGLAGDVDTGELF
TRBD1	TRBJ1-2	TRBV7-8	12	ASSPYGTDYGYT
TRBD1	TRBJ1-1	TRBV4-1	11	ASRRTGGTEAF
NA	TRBJ2-2	TRBV11-2	14	ASSTNRRIGTGELF
TRBD2	TRBJ2-1	TRBV10-1	12	AWGPGLAGNEQF
NA	TRBJ2-7	TRBV4-1	16	ASSLRPHGGALSYEQY
NA	TRBJ1-3	TRBV30	11	AWSVNGGNTIY
NA	TRBJ1-3	TRBV10-3	12	AITRQVSGNTIY
NA	TRBJ2-5	TRBV18	11	ASSPGAEETQY
NA	TRBJ1-1	TRBV19	12	ASSIIIRNTEAF
TRBD2	TRBJ2-5	TRBV5-1	16	ASSPLPTTSGGQETQY
TRBD1	TRBJ1-5	TRBV28	14	ASSYIGGFFNQPQH
NA	TRBJ2-1	TRBV3-1/TRBV3-2	12	ASSQGIRRNEQF
NA	TRBJ1-3	TRBV7-8	14	ASTPLGGQAGNTIY
NA	TRBJ2-1	TRBV20-1	8	SARVTREF
NA	TRBJ2-1	TRBV6-2/TRBV6-3	12	ASSTGPSYNEQF
TRBD1	TRBJ1-2	TRBV19	13	ASQLSTGPNYGYT
TRBD1	TRBJ1-3	TRBV30	12	AWSTGGFGNTIY
NA	TRBJ1-2	TRBV20-1	9	SARVARGYT
NA	TRBJ1-1	TRBV27	11	ASSLFIFTEAF
NA	TRBJ1-2	TRBV12-1	13	ASSFGTGGFYGYT